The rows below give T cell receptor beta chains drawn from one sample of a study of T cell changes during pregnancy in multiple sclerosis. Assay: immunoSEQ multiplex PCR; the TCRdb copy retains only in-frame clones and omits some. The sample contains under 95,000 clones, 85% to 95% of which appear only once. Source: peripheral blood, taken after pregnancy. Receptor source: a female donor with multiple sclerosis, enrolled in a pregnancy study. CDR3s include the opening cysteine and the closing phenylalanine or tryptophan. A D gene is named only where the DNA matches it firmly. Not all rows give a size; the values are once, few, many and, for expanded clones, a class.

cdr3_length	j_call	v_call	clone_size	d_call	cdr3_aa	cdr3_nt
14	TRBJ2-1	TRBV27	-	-	CASREGSSYNEQFF	TGTGCCAGCAGGGAAGGGAGCTCCTACAATGAGCAGTTCTTC
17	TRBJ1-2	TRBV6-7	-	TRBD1	CASSWGTATDSNYGYTF	TGTGCCAGCAGTTGGGGGACAGCTACCGATTCTAACTATGGCTACACCTTC
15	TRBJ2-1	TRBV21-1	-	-	CASKGRGGSYNEQFF	TGTGCCAGCAAGGGGAGGGGCGGGTCCTACAATGAGCAGTTCTTC
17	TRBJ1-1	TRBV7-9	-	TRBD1	CASSLVGRGRVDTEAFF	TGTGCCAGCAGCTTAGTAGGCAGGGGGCGGGTGGACACTGAAGCTTTCTTT
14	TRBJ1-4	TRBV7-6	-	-	CASSFVRGDEKLFF	TGTGCCAGCAGCTTCGTCCGGGGTGATGAAAAACTGTTTTTT
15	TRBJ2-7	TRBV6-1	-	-	CASSRHPPRPYEQYF	TGTGCCAGCAGCCGACATCCGCCTCGACCCTACGAGCAGTACTTC
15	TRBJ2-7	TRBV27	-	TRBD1	CASSPPGTGYPEQYF	TGTGCCAGCAGTCCCCCAGGGACAGGGTACCCCGAGCAGTACTTC
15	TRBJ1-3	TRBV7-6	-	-	CASSLVIGGGNTIYF	TGTGCCAGCAGCTTAGTAATAGGGGGAGGAAACACCATATATTTT
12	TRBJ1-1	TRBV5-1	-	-	CASKRGNTEAFF	TGCGCCAGCAAAAGGGGGAACACTGAAGCTTTCTTT
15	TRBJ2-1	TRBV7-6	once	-	CASSLYGGLNNEQFF	TGTGCCAGCAGCTTGTACGGGGGGCTTAACAATGAGCAGTTCTTC
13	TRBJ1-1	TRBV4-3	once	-	CASSQDREAEAFF	TGCGCCAGCAGCCAAGACAGGGAGGCTGAAGCTTTCTTT
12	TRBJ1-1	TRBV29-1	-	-	CSVRGLNTEAFF	TGCAGCGTCAGGGGCTTGAACACTGAAGCTTTCTTT
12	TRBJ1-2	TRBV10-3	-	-	CAISIQNYGYTF	TGTGCCATCAGCATACAGAACTATGGCTACACCTTC
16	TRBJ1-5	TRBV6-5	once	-	CASSYSAGVRNQPQHF	TGTGCCAGCAGTTACTCCGCAGGGGTGCGTAATCAGCCCCAGCATTTT
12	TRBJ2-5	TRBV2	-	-	CASKVEGETQYF	TGTGCCAGCAAGGTGGAGGGGGAGACCCAGTACTTC
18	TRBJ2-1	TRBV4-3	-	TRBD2	CASSQHGVGDYRYNEQFF	TGCGCCAGCAGCCAGCATGGGGTAGGGGACTATAGATACAATGAGCAGTTCTTC
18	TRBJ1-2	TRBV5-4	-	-	CASSLGTFLAGSAGGYTF	TGTGCCAGCAGCTTGGGGACATTCCTTGCGGGGTCGGCGGGGGGCTACACCTTC
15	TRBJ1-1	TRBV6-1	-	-	CASSGAFGDNTEAFF	TGTGCCAGCAGTGGGGCTTTCGGGGATAACACTGAAGCTTTCTTT
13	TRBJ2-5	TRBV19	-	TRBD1	CASRNRPGQMPYF	TGTGCCAGTAGGAATCGACCGGGACAGATGCCGTACTTC
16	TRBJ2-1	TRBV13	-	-	CASSYGPGVLYNEQFF	TGTGCCAGCAGCTACGGGCCGGGGGTTTTGTACAATGAGCAGTTCTTC
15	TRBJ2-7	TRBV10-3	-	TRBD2	CAIRSGAGGAYEQYF	TGTGCCATCAGGTCTGGAGCGGGAGGGGCCTACGAGCAGTACTTC
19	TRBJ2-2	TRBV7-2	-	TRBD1	CASSLRAPWTGGNTGELFF	TGTGCCAGCAGCTTAAGAGCCCCGTGGACAGGAGGAAACACCGGGGAGCTGTTTTTT
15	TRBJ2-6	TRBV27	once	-	CASSFLYYGANVLTF	TGTGCCAGCAGTTTCCTCTACTATGGGGCCAACGTCCTGACTTTC
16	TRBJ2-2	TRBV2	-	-	CASSEEGGANTGELFF	TGTGCCAGCAGTGAAGAGGGGGGGGCGAACACCGGGGAGCTGTTTTTT
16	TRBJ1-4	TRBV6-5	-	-	CASSYSSGGFDEKLFF	TGTGCCAGCAGTTACTCATCCGGAGGGTTCGATGAAAAACTGTTTTTT
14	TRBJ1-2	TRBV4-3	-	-	CASSQDERSYGYTF	TGCGCCAGCAGCCAAGATGAACGCAGCTATGGCTACACCTTC
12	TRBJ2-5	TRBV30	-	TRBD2	CAWRASGETQYF	TGTGCCTGGAGGGCTAGCGGAGAGACCCAGTACTTC
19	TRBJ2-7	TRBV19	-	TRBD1	CASSPLLGGRSQITYEQYF	TGTGCCAGTAGCCCTCTTTTAGGGGGCAGATCCCAGATTACCTACGAGCAGTACTTC
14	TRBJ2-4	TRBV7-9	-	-	CASSPTGGDNIQYF	TGTGCCAGCAGCCCTACCGGGGGAGATAACATTCAGTACTTC